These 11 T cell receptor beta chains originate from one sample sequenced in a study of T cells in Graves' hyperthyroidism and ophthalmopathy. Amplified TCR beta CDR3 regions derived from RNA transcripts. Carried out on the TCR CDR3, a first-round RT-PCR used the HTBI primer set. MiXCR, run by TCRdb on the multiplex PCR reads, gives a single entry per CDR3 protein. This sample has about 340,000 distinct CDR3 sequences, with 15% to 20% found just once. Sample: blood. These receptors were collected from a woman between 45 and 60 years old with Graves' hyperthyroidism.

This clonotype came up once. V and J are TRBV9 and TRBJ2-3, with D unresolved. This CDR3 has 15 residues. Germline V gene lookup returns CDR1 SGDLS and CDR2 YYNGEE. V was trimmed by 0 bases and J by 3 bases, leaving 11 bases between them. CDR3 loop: CASSVGSAITDTQYF. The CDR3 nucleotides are TGTGCCAGCAGCGTAGGGTCCGCCATAACAGATACGCAGTATTTT.

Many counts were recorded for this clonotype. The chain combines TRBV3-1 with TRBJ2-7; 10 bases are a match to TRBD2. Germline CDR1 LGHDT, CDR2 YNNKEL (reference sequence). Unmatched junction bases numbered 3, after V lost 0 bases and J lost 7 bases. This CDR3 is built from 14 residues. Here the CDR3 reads CASSQELAGDEQYF. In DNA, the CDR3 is TGTGCCAGCAGCCAAGAGCTAGCGGGAGATGAGCAGTACTTC.

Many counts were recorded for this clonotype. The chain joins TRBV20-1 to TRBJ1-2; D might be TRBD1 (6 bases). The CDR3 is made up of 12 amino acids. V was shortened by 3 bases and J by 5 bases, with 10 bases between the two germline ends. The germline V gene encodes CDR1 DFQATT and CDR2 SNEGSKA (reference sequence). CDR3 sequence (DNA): TGCAGTGCTAGGGACAGAACTTATGGCTACACCTTC. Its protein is CSARDRTYGYTF.

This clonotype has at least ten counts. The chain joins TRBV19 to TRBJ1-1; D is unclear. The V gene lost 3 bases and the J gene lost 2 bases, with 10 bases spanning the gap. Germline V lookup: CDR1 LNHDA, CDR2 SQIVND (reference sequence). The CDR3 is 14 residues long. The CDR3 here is CASSIIGGNTEAFF. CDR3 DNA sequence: TGTGCCAGTAGTATCATTGGCGGAAACACTGAAGCTTTCTTT.

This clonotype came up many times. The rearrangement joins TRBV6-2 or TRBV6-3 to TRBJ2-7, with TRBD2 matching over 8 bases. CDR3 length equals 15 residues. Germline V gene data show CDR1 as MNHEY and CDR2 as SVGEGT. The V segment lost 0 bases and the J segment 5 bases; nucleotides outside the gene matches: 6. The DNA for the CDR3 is TGTGCCAGCAGTTACTCGGTTAGCGGGAACGACGAGCAGTACTTC. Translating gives CASSYSVSGNDEQYF.

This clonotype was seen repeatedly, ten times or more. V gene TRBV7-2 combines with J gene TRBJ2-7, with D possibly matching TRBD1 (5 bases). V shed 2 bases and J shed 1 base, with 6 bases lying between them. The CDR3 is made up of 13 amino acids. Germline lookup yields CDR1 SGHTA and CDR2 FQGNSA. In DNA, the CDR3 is TGTGCCAGCAGCTTAAGACAGTCCTACGAGCAGTACTTC. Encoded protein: CASSLRQSYEQYF.

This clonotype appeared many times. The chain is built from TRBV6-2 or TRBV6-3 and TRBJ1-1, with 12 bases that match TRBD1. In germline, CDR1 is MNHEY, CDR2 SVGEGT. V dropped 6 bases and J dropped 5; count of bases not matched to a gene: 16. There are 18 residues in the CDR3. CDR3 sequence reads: CASSDDPPGQGAGTEAFF. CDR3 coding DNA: TGTGCCAGCAGCGACGATCCTCCGGGACAGGGGGCTGGGACTGAAGCTTTCTTT.

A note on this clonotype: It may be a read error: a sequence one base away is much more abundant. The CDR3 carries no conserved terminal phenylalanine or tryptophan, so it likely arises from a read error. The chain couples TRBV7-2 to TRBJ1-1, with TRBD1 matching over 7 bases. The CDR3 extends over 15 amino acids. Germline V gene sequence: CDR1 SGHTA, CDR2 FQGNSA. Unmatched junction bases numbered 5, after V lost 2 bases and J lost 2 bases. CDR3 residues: CASSLKGALNTEAFS. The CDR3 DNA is TGTGCCAGCAGCTTAAAGGGGGCCCTAAACACTGAAGCTTTCTCT.

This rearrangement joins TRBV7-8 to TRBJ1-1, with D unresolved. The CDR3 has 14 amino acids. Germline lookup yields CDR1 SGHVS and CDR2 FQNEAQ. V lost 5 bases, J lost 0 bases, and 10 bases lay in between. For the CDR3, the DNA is TGTGCCAGCAGCCCCCTCCCCATGAACACTGAAGCTTTCTTT. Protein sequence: CASSPLPMNTEAFF.

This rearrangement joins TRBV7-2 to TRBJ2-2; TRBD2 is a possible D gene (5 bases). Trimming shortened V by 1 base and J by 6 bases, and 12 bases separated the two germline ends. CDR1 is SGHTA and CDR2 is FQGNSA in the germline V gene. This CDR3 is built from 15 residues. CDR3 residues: CASSLDSRGSGELFF. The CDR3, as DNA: TGTGCCAGCAGCTTAGACAGTAGAGGGTCCGGGGAGCTGTTTTTT.

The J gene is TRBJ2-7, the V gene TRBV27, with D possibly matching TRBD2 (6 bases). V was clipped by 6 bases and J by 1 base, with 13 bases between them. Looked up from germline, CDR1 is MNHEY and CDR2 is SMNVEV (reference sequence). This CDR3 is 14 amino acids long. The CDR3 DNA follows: TGTGCCAGCAGCCGGGGAGGAGAGTCCTACGAGCAGTACTTC. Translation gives CASSRGGESYEQYF.